Presented here are 25 T cell receptor beta chains from one specimen sequenced in a study of beta chain features in type 1 diabetes. cDNA synthesis used the whole RNA isolate, giving expressed TCRB sequences. The data were produced by immunoSEQ multiplex PCR, yet TCRdb's version contains in-frame clones alone and is incomplete. The sample shows a few hundred thousand clones, more than 13% of them seen only once. Sequenced input: naive CD4+ T cells from blood. The receptors were sampled from a woman in her late teens or twenties in good health.

A note on this clone: The sample carries other DNA sequences with the same CDR3. The CDR3 here is CASSSQGNEQFF. The CDR3 DNA reads TGTGCCAGCAGCTCCCAGGGCAATGAGCAGTTCTTC. V gene TRBV7-9 combines with J gene TRBJ2-1, with D possibly being TRBD1 (5 bases). Trimming pared 4 bases from V and 6 bases from J, leaving 7 bases between. Germline lookup yields CDR1 SEHNR and CDR2 FQNEAQ (reference sequence). The CDR3 runs to 12 residues. The full variable domain, completed using reference TRBV7-9 and TRBJ2-1, is DTGVSQNPRHKITKRGQNVTFRCDPISEHNRLYWYRQTLGQGPEFLTYFQNEAQLEKSRLLSDRFSAERPKGSFSTLEIQRTEQGDSAMYLCASSSQGNEQFFGPGTRLTVL.

The gene calls are TRBV30 and TRBJ1-1; weak D call: TRBD1 (5 bases). This CDR3 has 13 residues. CDR1 and CDR2 from the germline V gene are GTSNPN and SVGIG (reference sequence). V dropped 3 bases and J dropped 2 bases, with 10 bases sitting between them. DNA of the CDR3: TGTGCCTGGAGGGACACTGTAAACACTGAAGCTTTCTTT. Encoded protein: CAWRDTVNTEAFF.

V usage is TRBV27 and J usage is TRBJ2-7; 9 bases map to TRBD1. The CDR3 extends over 13 amino acids. The germline CDR1 and CDR2 sequences are MNHEY and SMNVEV (reference sequence). Trimming removed 8 bases from V and 2 bases from J; junction bases left unmatched: 4. The CDR3 DNA sequence: TGTGCCAGCCGGGACAGGGTGGCCTACGAGCAGTACTTC. Translated, it gives CASRDRVAYEQYF.

This clone was detected only a few times. The chain carries TRBV29-1 and TRBJ2-5; 8 nucleotides agree with TRBD1. The CDR3 is 13 residues long. V gave up 7 bases and J gave up 0 bases; unmatched junction bases: 4. Germline CDR1 SQVTM, CDR2 ANQGSEA. The CDR3: CSARTGYQETQYF. CDR3 coding DNA: TGCAGCGCCAGGACAGGGTACCAAGAGACCCAGTACTTC.

V usage is TRBV29-1 and J usage is TRBJ2-1; the match to TRBD2 covers 8 bases. V gave up 0 bases and J gave up 1 base; unmatched junction bases: 8. Germline CDR1 SQVTM, CDR2 ANQGSEA. The CDR3 loop spans 17 amino acids. CDR3 DNA sequence: TGCAGCGTTGAAGAACCTCTAGCGGGTTTATCCTACAATGAGCAGTTCTTC. It encodes CSVEEPLAGLSYNEQFF.

This clone was seen a handful of times. This sequence joins TRBV18 and TRBJ1-1; D is possibly TRBD1 (5 bases). Trimming took off 2 bases at V and 6 bases at J, with 10 bases between the two ends. Per the germline V gene, CDR1 is KGHSH and CDR2 is LQKENI. The CDR3 spans 13 residues. This CDR3 is CASSPSGASEAFF. Here the CDR3 DNA reads TGTGCCAGCTCACCAAGCGGGGCGTCTGAAGCTTTCTTT.

CDR3 bases: TGTGCCAGCAGCGTCGCGGGGACGGAGACCCAGTACTTC. Encoded protein: CASSVAGTETQYF. V is TRBV9 and J is TRBJ2-5, with D possibly TRBD2 on 6 matching bases. This CDR3 spans 13 amino acids. Per germline, CDR1 SGDLS and CDR2 YYNGEE. The V gene lost 2 bases and the J gene lost 5 bases, with 10 bases spanning the gap.

The chain uses TRBV15 and TRBJ1-5; possibly TRBD1 for D (6 bases). This CDR3 is 16 amino acids long. Germline values: CDR1 LNHNV, CDR2 YYDKDF (reference sequence). Trimming shortened V by 5 bases and J by 1 base, and 15 bases separated the two germline ends. The CDR3 coding sequence is TGTGCCACCAGCCCAGGGGTCATAAGAAGCAATCAGCCCCAGCATTTT. It yields the protein CATSPGVIRSNQPQHF.

This clone was seen more than once but under ten times. The chain links TRBV10-3 to TRBJ1-5; D may be TRBD1 (6 bases). V was pared by 6 bases and J by 5 bases, with 14 bases between. The CDR3 extends over 14 amino acids. From germline, CDR1 is ENHRY and CDR2 SYGVKD. The CDR3 sequence: CAIRDSSPHQPQHF. Written as DNA, the CDR3 is TGTGCCATCAGGGACAGTAGCCCTCATCAGCCCCAGCATTTT.

This clone was counted once. The chain links TRBV6-5 to TRBJ2-7; 8 nucleotides align to TRBD2. The V and J ends lost 4 bases and 1 base, in that order; junction bases with no gene match: 6. Germline V gene data show CDR1 as MNHEY and CDR2 as SVGAGI. The CDR3 contains 15 residues. CDR3 nucleotides: TGTGCCAGCAGTTCCAGGGGCGGGAGGTCCTACGAGCAGTACTTC. Its translation is CASSSRGGRSYEQYF.

V is TRBV2 and J is TRBJ1-1; perhaps TRBD1 as D (5 bases). The CDR3 extends over 17 amino acids. Per germline, CDR1 SNHLY and CDR2 FYNNEI. Trimming left V 2 bases short and J 0 bases short, with 16 bases between. The CDR3 region is CASSEYGTGTLNTEAFF. The CDR3 DNA reads as TGTGCCAGCAGTGAATATGGCACCGGGACTTTGAACACTGAAGCTTTCTTT.

This clone was observed a few times. The J gene is TRBJ2-3, the V gene TRBV29-1, with 7 bases lining up with TRBD1. The ends lost 6 bases at V and 2 bases at J; junction bases unmatched: 11. The CDR3 is 15 residues long. Per germline, CDR1 SQVTM and CDR2 ANQGSEA. The CDR3 bases are TGCAGCGTGAGAAACAGGGGATTTACCACAGATACGCAGTATTTT. This encodes CSVRNRGFTTDTQYF.

The chain has TRBV5-1 and TRBJ2-7, with no clear D. Germline V lookup: CDR1 SGHRS, CDR2 YFSETQ. Trimming stripped 1 base from V and 2 bases from J, with 4 bases between. The CDR3 spans 12 residues. The CDR3 sequence: CASSLYAYEQYF. DNA of the CDR3: TGCGCCAGCAGCTTGTATGCCTACGAGCAGTACTTC.

A few counts support this clone. This same CDR3 is encoded by further DNA sequences in the sample. This chain uses TRBV20-1 with TRBJ2-7; D is ambiguous. This CDR3 contains 11 residues. Deletions cut 3 bases from V and 1 base from J, with 4 bases between. Germline CDR1 DFQATT, CDR2 SNEGSKA (reference sequence). DNA for the CDR3: TGCAGTGCTAGGAGATCCTACGAGCAGTACTTC. It yields the protein CSARRSYEQYF.

The table lists this clone with a few counts. The chain links TRBV2 to TRBJ2-5; 9 positions agree with TRBD1. Germline V gene data show CDR1 as SNHLY and CDR2 as FYNNEI. The CDR3 consists of 16 residues. Trimming cost V 4 bases and J 4 bases; bases outside gene matches: 10. In DNA form, the CDR3 reads TGTGCCAGCAGTGCCCCGGGACAGGGTGAAGGAGAGACCCAGTACTTC. Its protein is CASSAPGQGEGETQYF.

This clone has just a few counts. This chain uses TRBV5-1 with TRBJ2-7; 8 bases agree with TRBD1. In germline, CDR1 is SGHRS, CDR2 YFSETQ. Losses at the gene ends were 4 bases for V and 6 bases for J; bases not matched to a gene: 15. This CDR3 comprises 16 residues. In nucleotides, the CDR3 is TGCGCCAGCAGCCGTGGACAGGGATTTTCCCTACGCGAGCAGTACTTC. It specifies CASSRGQGFSLREQYF.

The chain has TRBV30 and TRBJ2-5; possible D gene TRBD2, 6 bases. Trimming removed 0 bases at V and 4 bases at J, with 9 bases between. Germline CDR1 reads GTSNPN; CDR2 reads SVGIG (reference sequence). This CDR3 spans 13 amino acids. The CDR3 bases are TGTGCCTGGAGTGTATGGGGAGGAGAGACCCAGTACTTC. Protein sequence: CAWSVWGGETQYF.

In its sample, this clone was seen a few times. J is TRBJ1-2 and V is TRBV30, with a possible D match to TRBD1 (5 bases). CDR3 length equals 13 residues. V lost 4 bases to trimming and J lost 4 bases, with 13 bases between them. Per the germline V gene, CDR1 is GTSNPN and CDR2 is SVGIG (reference sequence). This chain's CDR3 is CAWTGGRPYGYTF. CDR3 DNA sequence: TGTGCCTGGACCGGGGGGAGGCCCTATGGCTACACCTTC.

The rearrangement links TRBV6-5 to TRBJ2-3; no firm D call. V lost 6 bases and J lost 0, with 10 bases in between. Per germline, CDR1 MNHEY and CDR2 SVGAGI. The CDR3 sequence is 14 residues long. CDR3 protein: CASRRGTSTDTQYF. The CDR3 nucleotides read TGTGCCAGCAGACGCGGAACTAGCACAGATACGCAGTATTTT.

As concerns this clone: This sample also contains other DNA sequences that code for the same CDR3. The chain links TRBV29-1 to TRBJ1-3; possible D gene TRBD1, 6 bases. V gave up 6 bases and J gave up 0 bases, with 9 bases separating them. CDR1 and CDR2 (germline): SQVTM, ANQGSEA. The CDR3 consists of 13 residues. The CDR3 region has the DNA TGCAGCGTACAGGGCCGCTCTGGAAACACCATATATTTT. Residues: CSVQGRSGNTIYF. Variable domain in full (rest from reference TRBV29-1 and TRBJ1-3): SAVISQKPSRDICQRGTSLTIQCQVDSQVTMMFWYRQQPGQSLTLIATANQGSEATYESGFVIDKFPISRPNLTFSTLTVSNMSPEDSSIYLCSVQGRSGNTIYFGEGSWLTVV.

The CDR3 sequence: CAWSQGLSNQPQHF. CDR3 DNA: TGTGCCTGGAGTCAGGGTCTGAGCAATCAGCCCCAGCATTTT. This chain uses TRBV30 with TRBJ1-5; D is possibly TRBD1 (5 bases). Trimming cost V 2 bases and J 1 base, with 9 bases left between them. The CDR3 extends over 14 amino acids. Per the germline V gene, CDR1 is GTSNPN and CDR2 is SVGIG (reference sequence).

V is TRBV5-1 and J is TRBJ2-1; 11 bases are shared with TRBD1. The germline V gene encodes CDR1 SGHRS and CDR2 YFSETQ. V was clipped by 3 bases and J by 7 bases; unmatched bases: 6. The CDR3 is 15 amino acids. CDR3 bases: TGCGCCAGCAGCTCCGGACAGGGGGCTTGGAATGAGCAGTTCTTC. This encodes CASSSGQGAWNEQFF.

This clone was seen a handful of times. The chain combines TRBV11-3 with TRBJ2-6; possibly TRBD2 for D (5 bases). CDR3 length: 15 residues. The V end lost 7 bases, the J end lost 2 bases, and 12 bases lay between the germline ends. Germline V gene lookup returns CDR1 SGHNT and CDR2 YENEEA. DNA of the CDR3: TGTGCCAGCACTTCGGGGAGCGCTGGGGCCAACGTCCTGACTTTC. Its translation: CASTSGSAGANVLTF.

This clone was counted a few times. The rearrangement joins TRBV4-3 to TRBJ1-2; D may be TRBD1 (5 bases). V shed 2 bases and J shed 3 bases, with 19 bases lying between them. This CDR3 is built from 17 residues. CDR1 is LGHNA, CDR2 YSLEER, per germline. The CDR3 region has the DNA TGCGCCAGCAGCCAAATGGGAGGGCAGGGAGAATACTATGGCTACACCTTC. Protein product: CASSQMGGQGEYYGYTF.

This clone was observed a few times. This chain links TRBV7-2 with TRBJ2-1; 8 bases map to TRBD2. The CDR3 contains 16 residues. Trimming at V came to 7 bases and at J to 1 base, leaving 9 bases not matched to a gene. Germline V gene sequence: CDR1 SGHTA, CDR2 FQGNSA. CDR3 sequence: CASKTPGLVSYNEQFF. The CDR3 nucleotides are TGTGCCAGCAAAACCCCGGGACTAGTATCCTACAATGAGCAGTTCTTC. Full variable domain (outside the CDR3, taken from reference TRBV7-2 and TRBJ2-1): GAGVSQSPSNKVTEKGKDVELRCDPISGHTALYWYRQSLGQGLEFLIYFQGNSAPDKSGLPSDRFSAERTGGSVSTLTIQRTQQEDSAVYLCASKTPGLVSYNEQFFGPGTRLTVL.